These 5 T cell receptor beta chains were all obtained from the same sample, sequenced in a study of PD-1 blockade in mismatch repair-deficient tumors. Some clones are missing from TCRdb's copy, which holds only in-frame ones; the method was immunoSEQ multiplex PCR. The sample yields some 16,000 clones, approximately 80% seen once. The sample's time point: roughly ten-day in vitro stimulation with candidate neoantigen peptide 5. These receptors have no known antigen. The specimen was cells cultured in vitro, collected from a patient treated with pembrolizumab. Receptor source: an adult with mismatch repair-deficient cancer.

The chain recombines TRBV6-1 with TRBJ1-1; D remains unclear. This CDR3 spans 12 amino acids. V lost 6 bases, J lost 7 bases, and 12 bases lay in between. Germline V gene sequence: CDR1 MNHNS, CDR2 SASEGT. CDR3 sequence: CASSVPAGEAFF. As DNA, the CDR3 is TGTGCCAGCAGCGTTCCGGCAGGTGAAGCTTTCTTT.

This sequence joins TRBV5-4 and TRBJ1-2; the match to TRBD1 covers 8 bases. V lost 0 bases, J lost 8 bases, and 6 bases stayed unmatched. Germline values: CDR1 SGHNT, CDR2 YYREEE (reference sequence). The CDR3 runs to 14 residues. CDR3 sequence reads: CASSLAGRGQGYTF. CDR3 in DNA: TGTGCCAGCAGCTTGGCCGGCAGGGGGCAAGGCTACACCTTC.

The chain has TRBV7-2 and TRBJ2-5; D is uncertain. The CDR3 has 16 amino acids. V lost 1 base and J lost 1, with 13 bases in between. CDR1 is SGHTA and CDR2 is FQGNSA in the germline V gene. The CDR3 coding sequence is TGTGCCAGCAGCTTAGATCCTAGTCTCTCCCAAGAGACCCAGTACTTC. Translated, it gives CASSLDPSLSQETQYF. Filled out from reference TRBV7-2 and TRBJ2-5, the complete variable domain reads GAGVSQSPSNKVTEKGKDVELRCDPISGHTALYWYRQSLGQGLEFLIYFQGNSAPDKSGLPSDRFSAERTGGSVSTLTIQRTQQEDSAVYLCASSLDPSLSQETQYFGPGTRLLVL.

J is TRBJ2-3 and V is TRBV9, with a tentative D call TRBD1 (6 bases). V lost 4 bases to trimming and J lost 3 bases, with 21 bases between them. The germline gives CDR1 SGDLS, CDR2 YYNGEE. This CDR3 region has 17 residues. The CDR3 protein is CASSTRVRGEGTDTQYF. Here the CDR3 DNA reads TGTGCCAGCAGCACTAGAGTCAGGGGCGAGGGGACAGATACGCAGTATTTT.

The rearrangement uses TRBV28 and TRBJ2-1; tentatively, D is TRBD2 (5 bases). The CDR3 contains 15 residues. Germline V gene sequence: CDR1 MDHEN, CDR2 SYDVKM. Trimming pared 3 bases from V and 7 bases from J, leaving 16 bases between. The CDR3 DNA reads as TGTGCCAGCAGTTTGGGGAAACTTCGGAGGAATGAGCAGTTCTTC. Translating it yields CASSLGKLRRNEQFF. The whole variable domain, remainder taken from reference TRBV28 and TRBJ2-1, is DVKVTQSSRYLVKRTGEKVFLECVQDMDHENMFWYRQDPGLGLRLIYFSYDVKMKEKGDIPEGYSVSREKKERFSLILESASTNQTSMYLCASSLGKLRRNEQFFGPGTRLTVL.